Presented here are 20 T cell receptor beta chains from one specimen sequenced in a study of PD-1 blockade in classical Hodgkin lymphoma. TCRdb's copy holds only in-frame clones and misses some; the assay was immunoSEQ multiplex PCR. The sample includes about 4,000 clones, over 60% seen only once; the top ten take about 35%. As to time point: cycle 4 day 1 (C4D1), after more than five weeks of nivolumab. No patient escaped relapse after autologous stem cell transplantation, and brentuximab vedotin exposure varied. Thawed PBMCs underwent magnetic negative selection to obtain purified CD8+ T cells. Sequenced material: CD8+ T cells from blood, taken before the fourth cycle of nivolumab. The source is a human donor with classical Hodgkin lymphoma.

The chain carries TRBV5-1 and TRBJ2-3, with D perhaps given as TRBD1 or TRBD2 (5 bases each). The CDR3 contains 14 residues. The V gene's germline CDR1 is SGHRS and CDR2 YFSETQ. The V end was cut by 6 bases, the J end by 3 bases, with 14 bases between. CDR3 residues: CASILHGGTDTQYF. The DNA of the CDR3 is TGCGCCAGCATACTTCATGGGGGAACAGATACGCAGTATTTT.

This rearrangement joins TRBV7-9 to TRBJ2-3, with D tentatively TRBD2 (6 bases). CDR1 and CDR2 from the germline V gene are SEHNR and FQNEAQ (reference sequence). V was trimmed by 1 base and J by 4 bases, leaving 15 bases between them. The CDR3 contains 16 residues. CDR3 bases: TGTGCCAGCAGCTTAGTGGCGGGGCTTGAGGCAGATACGCAGTATTTT. Its protein product is CASSLVAGLEADTQYF.

The chain links TRBV4-1 to TRBJ1-1, with D hard to call. Trimming took off 0 bases at V and 6 bases at J, with 14 bases between the two ends. The CDR3 is 15 amino acids. Germline V CDR1 and CDR2: MGHRA, YSYEKL. Here the CDR3 DNA reads TGCGCCAGCAGCCAAGACCTCGGGGTTCGCGCTGAAGCTTTCTTT. As protein: CASSQDLGVRAEAFF.

The V and J genes are TRBV4-1 and TRBJ1-1; 9 nucleotides line up with TRBD1. This CDR3 is built from 14 residues. Germline values: CDR1 MGHRA, CDR2 YSYEKL. The J segment lost 10 bases and the V segment lost 3 bases, leaving 9 bases of the junction unmatched. CDR3 region: CASSHQGQGDGAFF. CDR3 bases: TGCGCCAGCAGCCACCAGGGACAGGGAGATGGAGCTTTCTTT.

In this sample, this clone turned up a few times. The V call is TRBV11-2, the J call TRBJ1-1; D is unresolved. Germline CDR1 and CDR2: SGHAT and FQNNGV. V lost 0 bases and J 4 bases, leaving 12 bases between the germline ends. The CDR3 extends over 15 amino acids. The chain's CDR3 is CASSLEQTARTEAFF. DNA for the CDR3: TGTGCCAGCAGCTTAGAGCAGACGGCGCGCACTGAAGCTTTCTTT.

This clone was counted a few times. The CDR3 nucleotides read TGTGCCAGCAGTCCCCGGACAGGGAGAGAAAACACCATATATTTT. Protein sequence: CASSPRTGRENTIYF. The rearrangement links TRBV9 to TRBJ1-3, with 8 bases lining up with TRBD1. Germline V gene lookup returns CDR1 SGDLS and CDR2 YYNGEE. This CDR3 is 15 amino acids long. V lost 5 bases and J lost 6; bases outside the gene matches: 10. Based on the CDR3 plus reference TRBV9 and TRBJ1-3, the full variable domain is DSGVTQTPKHLITATGQRVTLRCSPRSGDLSVYWYQQSLDQGLQFLIQYYNGEERAKGNILERFSAQQFPDLHSELNLSSLELGDSALYFCASSPRTGRENTIYFGEGSWLTVV.

This rearrangement joins TRBV27 to TRBJ2-3; D may be TRBD1 or TRBD2 (6 bases each). CDR1 and CDR2 from the germline V gene are MNHEY and SMNVEV (reference sequence). The CDR3 contains 16 residues. V was trimmed by 4 bases and J by 7 bases, leaving 21 bases between them. CDR3 in amino acids: CASSSSIGGPGNTQYF. CDR3 bases: TGTGCCAGCAGTTCATCGATAGGGGGGCCTGGTAATACGCAGTATTTT.

The rearrangement uses TRBV27 and TRBJ1-6, with D maybe TRBD1 (6 bases). The CDR3 has 17 amino acids. V was trimmed by 2 bases and J by 0 bases, leaving 11 bases between them. Germline CDR1 is MNHEY and CDR2 is SMNVEV (reference sequence). Written as DNA, the CDR3 is TGTGCCAGCAGTTTAACCACAGGGAGCTCCTATAATTCACCCCTCCACTTT. This sequence encodes CASSLTTGSSYNSPLHF.

In its sample, this clone was seen a few times. The V gene is TRBV19, the J gene TRBJ1-5; tentatively, D is TRBD1 (6 bases). The germline gives CDR1 LNHDA, CDR2 SQIVND (reference sequence). V was shortened by 0 bases and J by 4 bases, with 13 bases between the two germline ends. There are 16 residues in the CDR3. CDR3 protein: CASSIDQGFGNQPQHF. CDR3 nucleotide sequence: TGTGCCAGTAGTATAGATCAGGGGTTTGGGAATCAGCCCCAGCATTTT.

This clone was observed a single time. The rearrangement joins TRBV5-1 to TRBJ2-1; D gene uncertain. Trimming took 1 base from V and 0 from J, leaving 11 bases between them. This CDR3 has 16 amino acids. Germline CDR1 is SGHRS and CDR2 is YFSETQ. The DNA for the CDR3 is TGCGCCAGCAGCTTGAGATCGGGCAGCTCCTACAATGAGCAGTTCTTC. Amino acids: CASSLRSGSSYNEQFF.

The chain joins TRBV29-1 to TRBJ2-4; TRBD2 matches 7 bases. Germline trimming cut 0 bases from V and 7 bases from J; bases unmatched to any gene: 9. Germline CDR1 and CDR2: SQVTM and ANQGSEA. This CDR3 contains 15 residues. For the CDR3, the DNA is TGCAGCGTTGAAGAAAGGAAAGCGGGATTTAACATTCAGTACTTC. Its protein product is CSVEERKAGFNIQYF.

The chain couples TRBV30 to TRBJ2-5; possible D gene TRBD1, 6 bases. The V end was cut by 7 bases, the J end by 5 bases, with 14 bases between. The CDR3 totals 12 residues. Germline CDR1 and CDR2: GTSNPN and SVGIG (reference sequence). The CDR3 reads CALLGTMETQYF. CDR3 DNA: TGTGCCTTGCTCGGGACAATGGAGACCCAGTACTTC.

This chain joins TRBV10-1 and TRBJ2-3, with 7 bases aligning to TRBD2. The V and J ends lost 3 bases and 5 bases, in that order; junction bases with no gene match: 5. The CDR3 has 14 amino acids. CDR1 WNHNN and CDR2 SYGVQD come from the germline V gene (reference sequence). As DNA, the CDR3 is TGCGCCAGCAGTGATGCGGGAGAGGTAGATACGCAGTATTTT. It encodes CASSDAGEVDTQYF.

The table lists this clone with a few counts. The chain employs TRBV7-9 and TRBJ2-7, with 10 bases matching TRBD1. V trimming: 1 base; J trimming: 3 bases; junction bases outside the gene matches: 3. The CDR3 sequence is 15 residues long. Germline loops: CDR1 SEHNR, CDR2 FQNEAQ (reference sequence). The CDR3, as DNA: TGTGCCAGCAGCTTAGGAGACAGGGGGCTCTACGAGCAGTACGTC. It codes for CASSLGDRGLYEQYV.

This clone was seen only once. The rearrangement links TRBV2 to TRBJ2-6, with TRBD1 as a possible D gene (5 bases). Per germline, CDR1 SNHLY and CDR2 FYNNEI. V was shortened by 6 bases and J by 2 bases, with 11 bases between the two germline ends. This CDR3 region has 15 residues. CDR3 bases: TGTGCCAGCAGAGCTGGGGCGACTGGGGCCAACGTCCTGACTTTC. As protein: CASRAGATGANVLTF.

This clone qualifies as large. This rearrangement joins TRBV7-9 to TRBJ1-5; D call uncertain. This CDR3 comprises 14 residues. Trimming stripped 0 bases from V and 3 bases from J, with 6 bases between. Germline assignment: CDR1 SEHNR and CDR2 FQNEAQ (reference sequence). The DNA of the CDR3 is TGTGCCAGCAGCTTAGCAGGTTTCAATCAGCCCCAGCATTTT. It yields the protein CASSLAGFNQPQHF.

The chain has TRBV27 and TRBJ2-1; TRBD1 aligns across 9 bases. The CDR3 runs 15 residues. The V gene end was trimmed by 2 bases and the J gene end by 3 bases; junction bases not matched to a gene: 2. The germline gives CDR1 MNHEY, CDR2 SMNVEV (reference sequence). The CDR3 DNA reads TGTGCCAGCAGTTTAGGGACAGGGAGCTACAATGAGCAGTTCTTC. Translating gives CASSLGTGSYNEQFF.

The chain joins TRBV11-3 to TRBJ2-5, with a tentative D call TRBD2 (6 bases). This CDR3 region has 17 residues. Germline V lookup: CDR1 SGHNT, CDR2 YENEEA. Trimming left V 4 bases short and J 5 bases short, with 23 bases between. The DNA of the CDR3 is TGTGCCAGCAGCTCCTCTGGAGGGACGGTAGTCGGGGAGACCCAGTACTTC. It yields the protein CASSSSGGTVVGETQYF.

This chain joins TRBV27 and TRBJ2-2, with D perhaps matching TRBD1 (6 bases). The CDR3 runs 13 residues. V was shortened by 4 bases and J by 8 bases, with 11 bases between the two germline ends. CDR1 and CDR2 (germline): MNHEY, SMNVEV (reference sequence). CDR3 loop: CASSWTVSGELFF. CDR3 bases: TGTGCCAGCAGTTGGACAGTATCTGGGGAGCTGTTTTTT.

This chain connects TRBV9 to TRBJ2-7, with 7 positions matching TRBD2. CDR1 and CDR2 (germline): SGDLS, YYNGEE. The V and J ends lost 0 bases and 3 bases, in that order; junction bases with no gene match: 12. The CDR3 spans 17 residues. CDR3 coding DNA: TGTGCCAGCAGCGTAGCGAGAGAAGCGGGAAATAACTACGAGCAGTACTTC. Protein product: CASSVAREAGNNYEQYF.